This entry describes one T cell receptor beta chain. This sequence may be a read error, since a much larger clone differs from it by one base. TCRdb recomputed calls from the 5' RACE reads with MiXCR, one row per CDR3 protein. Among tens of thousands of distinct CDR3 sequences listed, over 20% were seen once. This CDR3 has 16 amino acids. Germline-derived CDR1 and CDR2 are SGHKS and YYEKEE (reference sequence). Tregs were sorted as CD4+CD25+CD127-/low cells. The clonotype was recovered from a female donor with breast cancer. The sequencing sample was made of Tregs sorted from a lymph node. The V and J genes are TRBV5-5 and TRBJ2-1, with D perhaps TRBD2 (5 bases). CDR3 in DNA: TGTGCCAGCGGCTTGGTAGCGACCGTGGGCTACAATGAGCAGTTCTTC. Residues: CASGLVATVGYNEQFF.